This section outlines one T cell receptor (beta chain) sequence together with its context. The source of the sample is a study of B cell selection in AIRE deficiency. This CDR3 has 13 amino acids. Germline V lookup: CDR1 MDHEN, CDR2 SYDVKM. Trimming pared 6 bases from V and 0 bases from J, leaving 7 bases between. Using immunoSEQ multiplex PCR, the repertoire was profiled, and TCRdb retains in-frame clones only, with some absent. This table holds tens of thousands of clones, roughly 97% found once. Sorting defined conventional CD4 T cells as CD4+CD127+. The gene calls are TRBV28 and TRBJ2-3; D possibly matches TRBD1 or TRBD2 (5 bases each). This receptor was taken from a human donor with AIRE deficiency. Source material: conventional CD4+ T cells sorted from PBMCs. The CDR3 here is CASRRDSTDTQYF. The CDR3 nucleotides are TGTGCCAGCAGGAGGGACAGCACAGATACGCAGTATTTT.